This T cell receptor beta chain derives from a study of vaccination and CD4 T cells after COVID-19. For the study at large: Convalescent participants consisted of six males and four females, two being Hispanic.

About this clonotype: Its antigen is unidentified.

V lost 1 base to trimming and J lost 0 bases, with 15 bases between them. From germline, CDR1 is SEHNR and CDR2 FQNEAQ (reference sequence). This CDR3 contains 17 residues. Sequenced with the Oncomine TCR Beta short-read assay was DNA taken from cultured CD4+ T cells. TCRdb re-called the PCR reads with MiXCR, one entry per CDR3 protein. The sample records about 17,000 distinct CDR3 sequences, 59% being singletons. Treatment here: approximately 9-day PBMC culture with coronavirus spike peptide pools or control peptides (ViraFEST assay). The V gene is TRBV7-9, the J gene TRBJ1-1; a weak D match, TRBD1 (5 bases). The material was CD4+ T cells from blood, cultured in vitro, obtained after SARS-CoV-2 vaccination. The clonotype was recovered from a human donor who had recovered from COVID-19. This chain's CDR3 is CASSLGGPGTVNTEAFF. The CDR3 region has the DNA TGTGCCAGCAGCTTAGGGGGACCCGGGACGGTGAACACTGAAGCTTTCTTT.